These T cell receptor beta chains were read from a single sample in a study of blood T cell repertoires in COVID-19. The protocol was immunoSEQ multiplex PCR, while the TCRdb copy is restricted to in-frame clones and leaves out a portion. The sample lists over 250,000 clones, more than 70% seen once, with over 4% in the top ten. Material: PBMCs or T cells enriched from blood (not recorded which). All receptors come from a woman in her 30s who had recovered from COVID-19. Both conserved end residues are part of each CDR3. A D gene is named only where the DNA matches it firmly. The size field is filled for only some rows; it gives once, few, many or a size class.

>TRBV19|TRBJ1-1|.|14|.
TGTGCCAGTAGTATTATACCCAGGGACACTGAAGCTTTCTTT
CASSIIPRDTEAFF
>TRBV9|TRBJ1-2|.|14|.
TGTGCCAGCAGCGTAGACAGGATGGGGTATGGCTACACCTTC
CASSVDRMGYGYTF
>TRBV29-1|TRBJ1-2|.|15|TRBD1
TGCAGCGTTCGTCGCTTAGCCGGGACAGAGTATGGCTACACCTTC
CSVRRLAGTEYGYTF
>TRBV12-3/TRBV12-4|TRBJ2-7|once|13|.
TGTGCCAGCAGTTTACGGGGAGCCTACGAGCAGTACTTC
CASSLRGAYEQYF
>TRBV11-2|TRBJ1-3|.|14|.
TGTGCCAGCAGCTTAGCGCAGGTTGGAAACACCATATATTTT
CASSLAQVGNTIYF
>TRBV5-1|TRBJ2-7|.|14|.
TGCGCCAGCAGCTTGGCGTCACAGGGAGTCGAGCAGTACTTC
CASSLASQGVEQYF
>TRBV2|TRBJ1-1|.|13|.
TGTGCCAGCAGTGCCCAGGGGTACACTGAAGCTTTCTTT
CASSAQGYTEAFF
>TRBV6-2/TRBV6-3|TRBJ2-7|.|16|TRBD2
TGTGCCAGCAGTTACTCGGCAGCGGGGGGCACTTACGAGCAGTACTTC
CASSYSAAGGTYEQYF
>TRBV4-2|TRBJ2-7|.|18|TRBD2
TGTGCCAGCAGCCAAGATTGGGTAGCGGGGGGTGTCTCCTACGAGCAGTACTTC
CASSQDWVAGGVSYEQYF
>TRBV5-4|TRBJ1-2|.|13|.
TGTGCCAGCAGCTTGGCGGGGGTGGATGGCTACACCTTC
CASSLAGVDGYTF
>TRBV4-1|TRBJ2-5|.|16|.
TGCGCCAGCAGCCAAGAAGGGGGTCAACTCCCAGAGACCCAGTACTTC
CASSQEGGQLPETQYF
>TRBV7-2|TRBJ2-5|.|13|.
TGTGCCAGCAGTGGGACACCCTCGGGGACCCAGTACTTC
CASSGTPSGTQYF
>TRBV4-1|TRBJ1-1|.|15|TRBD1
TGCGCCAGCAGCCATTCCGGGACAGGGGGCACTGAAGCTTTCTTT
CASSHSGTGGTEAFF
>TRBV15|TRBJ2-1|.|14|.
TGTGCCACCAGCAGAGGACAGAGTAACAATGAGCAGTTCTTC
CATSRGQSNNEQFF
>TRBV6-5|TRBJ1-5|.|13|.
TGTGCCAGCCTACAGGGAAACAATCAGCCCCAGCATTTT
CASLQGNNQPQHF
>TRBV18|TRBJ2-1|.|16|TRBD2
TGTGCCAGCTCACCAAAACTAGCGGAGACTCACAATGAGCAGTTCTTC
CASSPKLAETHNEQFF
>TRBV3-1/TRBV3-2|TRBJ1-2|.|14|.
TGTGCCAGCAGCCCAGGGGACCTCCCGCTCGGCTACACCTTC
CASSPGDLPLGYTF
>TRBV4-2|TRBJ2-5|.|13|.
TGTGCCAGCAGCCAAGAATTAGGGGCGACCCAGTACTTC
CASSQELGATQYF
>TRBV10-3|TRBJ1-1|.|13|TRBD1
TGTGCCATCGTCGGGACAGATAACACTGAAGCTTTCTTT
CAIVGTDNTEAFF
>TRBV11-2|TRBJ2-1|.|14|TRBD1
TGTGCCAGCAGCCAGGGACAGAGCTACAATGAGCAGTTCTTC
CASSQGQSYNEQFF
>TRBV19|TRBJ2-7|.|14|.
TGTGCCAGTAGTATTTCGGGTATACCGTTCGAGCAGTACTTC
CASSISGIPFEQYF
>TRBV4-3|TRBJ1-2|.|14|.
TGCGCCAGCAGCCAAGAAACCTGGGCCTATGGCTACACCTTC
CASSQETWAYGYTF
>TRBV25-1|TRBJ2-5|once|14|TRBD1
TGTGCCAGCAGACAGACAGGGCTGCAAGAGACCCAGTACTTC
CASRQTGLQETQYF
>TRBV2|TRBJ2-4|.|10|.
TGTGCCAGCAGTGTGAACTCCCCGCACTTC
CASSVNSPHF
>TRBV24-1|TRBJ2-3|.|14|.
TGTGCCACCAGGCCCCGGGGGTCCACAGATACGCAGTATTTT
CATRPRGSTDTQYF
>TRBV7-6|TRBJ1-6|.|15|TRBD1
TGTGCCAGCACCATCGGACAGGGCCTATCTTCACCCCTCCACTTT
CASTIGQGLSSPLHF
>TRBV12-3/TRBV12-4|TRBJ1-2|.|12|.
TGTGCCAGCAGCCGGGGGAGCTATGGCTACACCTTC
CASSRGSYGYTF
>TRBV9|TRBJ2-1|.|16|.
TGTGCCAGCAGCGTCACAGGGTCTTTGTCCTACAATGAGCAGTTCTTC
CASSVTGSLSYNEQFF
>TRBV7-9|TRBJ1-2|.|14|.
TGTGCCAGCAGCCCATCCGACAGTTACTATGGCTACACCTTC
CASSPSDSYYGYTF
>TRBV6-5|TRBJ2-7|.|13|.
TGTGCCAGCAGGACGACCCAGGGTTACGAGCAGTACTTC
CASRTTQGYEQYF
>TRBV7-2|TRBJ1-1|once|14|TRBD1
TGTGCCAGCAGCACCGGACAGGGGAACACTGAAGCTTTCTTT
CASSTGQGNTEAFF
>TRBV18|TRBJ2-7|.|14|.
TGTGCCAGCTCACCGGGGGGAAGCTCCTACGAGCAGTACTTC
CASSPGGSSYEQYF
>TRBV7-8|TRBJ1-3|.|16|TRBD1
TGTGCCAGCAGCTTAAACATAGGACAGGGAAGAAACACCATATATTTT
CASSLNIGQGRNTIYF
>TRBV9|TRBJ2-3|.|14|.
TGTGCCAGCAGTGAATTGGGCAGCACAGATACGCAGTATTTT
CASSELGSTDTQYF
>TRBV6-5|TRBJ2-5|.|15|.
TGTGCCAGCAGTCCCCCCCTAAGATACCAAGAGACCCAGTACTTC
CASSPPLRYQETQYF
>TRBV9|TRBJ1-1|.|14|.
TGTGCCAGCAGCGGGGGCGGGGGCGCGGTCCGAGCTTTCTTT
CASSGGGGAVRAFF
>TRBV30|TRBJ1-6|.|15|TRBD1
TGTGCCTGGAGTTCCTTAGGGGGCGGAAATTCACCCCTCCACTTT
CAWSSLGGGNSPLHF
>TRBV19|TRBJ1-2|few|15|TRBD1
TGTGCCAGTAGTGTAACAGGGGGACCTTCCGGCGGCTACACCTTC
CASSVTGGPSGGYTF
>TRBV28|TRBJ1-5|.|16|.
TGTGCCAGCAGTTTATATAGTCGTGTCGTTAATCAGCCCCAGCATTTT
CASSLYSRVVNQPQHF
>TRBV5-1|TRBJ1-2|.|18|.
TGCGCCAGCAGCTTGGGTCACGTGGGGGCCCCCTCTGGAGGAGGCTACACCTTC
CASSLGHVGAPSGGGYTF
>TRBV4-1|TRBJ2-7|.|16|TRBD1
TGCGCCAGCAGCCTGATTTCGACAGGGAGTATCTACGAGCAGTACTTC
CASSLISTGSIYEQYF
>TRBV4-2|TRBJ1-3|.|18|.
TGTGCCAGCAGCCAGGAACAAACAGGGTCTTCCTCTGGAAACACCATATATTTT
CASSQEQTGSSSGNTIYF
>TRBV21-1|TRBJ2-7|.|14|.
TGTGCCAGCAGCAAAGGTTACAGCCTCTACGAGCAGTACTTC
CASSKGYSLYEQYF
>TRBV2|TRBJ1-3|few|17|.
TGTGCCAGCAGTGAGTCTTCGGTCCCCCTTAAGCCAAACACCATATATTTT
CASSESSVPLKPNTIYF
>TRBV11-2|TRBJ1-6|.|15|TRBD1
TGTGCCAGCAGCTCCGCCGGGACAGATTATTCACCCCTCCACTTT
CASSSAGTDYSPLHF
>TRBV7-9|TRBJ2-1|.|17|TRBD1
TGTGCCAGCAGCTTACGGGACAGGGGGTTCGGGTACAATGAGCAGTTCTTC
CASSLRDRGFGYNEQFF
>TRBV4-3|TRBJ1-4|.|16|.
TGCGCCAGCAGCCAAGTGTCAGGGCTCAATAATGAAAAACTGTTTTTT
CASSQVSGLNNEKLFF
>TRBV30|TRBJ1-5|.|13|.
TGTGCCTGGAGTCCCGGGGGGATTCAGCCCCAGCATTTT
CAWSPGGIQPQHF
>TRBV7-9|TRBJ2-1|.|17|TRBD2
TGTGCCAGCAGTCAACGGGAATTGACGGGGGGATACAATGAGCAGTTCTTC
CASSQRELTGGYNEQFF